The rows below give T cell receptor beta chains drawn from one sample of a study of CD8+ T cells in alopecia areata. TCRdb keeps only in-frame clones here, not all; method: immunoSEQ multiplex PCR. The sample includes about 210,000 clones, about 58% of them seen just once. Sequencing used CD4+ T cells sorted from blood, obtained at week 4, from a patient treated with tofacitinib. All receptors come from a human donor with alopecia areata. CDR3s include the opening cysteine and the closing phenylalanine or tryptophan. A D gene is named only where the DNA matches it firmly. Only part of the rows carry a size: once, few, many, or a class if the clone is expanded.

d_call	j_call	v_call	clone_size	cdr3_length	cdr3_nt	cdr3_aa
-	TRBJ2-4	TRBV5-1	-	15	TGCGCCAGCAGCGGCGCGGGACAGTCGAAAAACATTCAGTACTTC	CASSGAGQSKNIQYF
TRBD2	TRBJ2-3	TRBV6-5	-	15	TGTGCCAGCAGCCGTAGCGGGGGGGCGGCAGATACGCAGTATTTT	CASSRSGGAADTQYF
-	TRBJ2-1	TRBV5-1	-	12	TGCGCCAGCAGCTTGTCCGGCAATGAGCAGTTCTTC	CASSLSGNEQFF
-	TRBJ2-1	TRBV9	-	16	TGTGCCAGCAGCGTAGCCTCTGCTAGCTTTAGGGGCGAGCAGTTCTTC	CASSVASASFRGEQFF
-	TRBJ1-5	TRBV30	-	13	TGTGCCTGGAGTGTACTGGGGGATCAGCCCCAGCATTTT	CAWSVLGDQPQHF
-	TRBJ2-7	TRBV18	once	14	TGTGCCAGCTCACCAGGGGACCAAAGCTACGAGCAGTACTTC	CASSPGDQSYEQYF
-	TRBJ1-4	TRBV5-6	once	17	TGTGCCAGCAGCTTGCGGTCGAGACCTGCAACTAATGAAAAACTGTTTTTT	CASSLRSRPATNEKLFF
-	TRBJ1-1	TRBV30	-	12	TGTGCCTGGACCGAGCTGGCAGGGACAGCTTTCTTT	CAWTELAGTAFF
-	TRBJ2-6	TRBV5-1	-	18	TGCGCCAGCAGCTTAGTTGGTCTGGGGACAACTGGGGCCAACGTCCTGACTTTC	CASSLVGLGTTGANVLTF
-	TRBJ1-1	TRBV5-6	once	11	TGTGCCAGCAGCCAAGAGACTGAAGCTTTCTTT	CASSQETEAFF
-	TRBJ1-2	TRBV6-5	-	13	TGTGCCAGCAGTTATACAGTTTTTTATGGCTACACCTTC	CASSYTVFYGYTF
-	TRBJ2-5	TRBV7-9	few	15	TGTGCCAGCAGCTCGAGTGGGGGCCCGACAGAGACCCAGTACTTC	CASSSSGGPTETQYF
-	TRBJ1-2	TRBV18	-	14	TGTGCCAGCTCAGGGCTCAGGATCTCCTATGGCTACACCTTC	CASSGLRISYGYTF
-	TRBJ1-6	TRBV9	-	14	TGTGCCAGCAGTGCCGACAGCAATTTTTCACCCCTCCACTTT	CASSADSNFSPLHF
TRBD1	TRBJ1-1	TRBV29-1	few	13	TGCAGCGTCCGGACAGGGGTTCTAACTGAAGCTTTCTTT	CSVRTGVLTEAFF
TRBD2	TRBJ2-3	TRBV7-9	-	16	TGTGCCAGCAGCATACTAGCGGGGGGACTCACAGATACGCAGTATTTT	CASSILAGGLTDTQYF
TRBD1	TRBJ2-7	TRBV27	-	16	TGTGCCAGCAGTCCTACCAAGACAGGGAGAAGATCCGAGCAGTACTTC	CASSPTKTGRRSEQYF
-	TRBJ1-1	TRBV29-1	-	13	TGCAGCGTTGAAGTAGGATCGAACACTGAAGCTTTCTTT	CSVEVGSNTEAFF
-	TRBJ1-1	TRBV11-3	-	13	TGTGCCAGCAGCCTACACCCGAACACTGAAGCTTTCTTT	CASSLHPNTEAFF
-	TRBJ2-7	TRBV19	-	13	TGTGCCAGTACCCCTGGGGGCAGAACCGAGCAGTACTTC	CASTPGGRTEQYF
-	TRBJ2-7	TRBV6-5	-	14	TGTGCCAGCAGCACCCCCGGGGGAGGCTACGAGCAGTACTTC	CASSTPGGGYEQYF
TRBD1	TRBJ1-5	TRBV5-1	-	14	TGCGCCAGCAGCGCCGGGACAGGAAATCAGCCCCAGCATTTT	CASSAGTGNQPQHF
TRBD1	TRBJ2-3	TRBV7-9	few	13	TGTGCCAGCAGCCAGGGGGCCATAGATACGCAGTATTTT	CASSQGAIDTQYF
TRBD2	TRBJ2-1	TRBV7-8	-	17	TGTGCCAGCAGTTACAGGACTAGCGTGAGGACTTACAATGAGCAGTTCTTC	CASSYRTSVRTYNEQFF
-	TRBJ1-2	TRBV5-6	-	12	TGTGCCAGCAGCCTGGACAGCTATGGCTACACCTTC	CASSLDSYGYTF
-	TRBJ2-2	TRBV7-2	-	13	TGTGCCAGCAGCACCCGGGTCACCGGGGAGCTGTTTTTT	CASSTRVTGELFF
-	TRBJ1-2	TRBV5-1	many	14	TGCGCCAGCAGCTTCGTCGCAAACAGGGCAGACTACACCTTC	CASSFVANRADYTF
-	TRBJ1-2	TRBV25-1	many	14	TGTGCCAGCAGTGAATCAGGAGGGGTCTATGGCTACACCTTC	CASSESGGVYGYTF
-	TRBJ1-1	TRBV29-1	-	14	TGCAGCGTCTTATCAGGGAACCTGAACACTGAAGCTTTCTTT	CSVLSGNLNTEAFF
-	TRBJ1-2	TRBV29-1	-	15	TGCAGCGTTGGGGGCCCGGAGGGAGGGCTTGATGGCTACACCTTC	CSVGGPEGGLDGYTF
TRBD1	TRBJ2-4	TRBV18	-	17	TGTGCCAGCTCACCATCCCGGACAGGGGGTAACAAAAACATTCAGTACTTC	CASSPSRTGGNKNIQYF
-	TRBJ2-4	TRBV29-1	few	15	TGCAGCGCCGGGGATCGAGGGGCAGCCAAAAACATTCAGTACTTC	CSAGDRGAAKNIQYF
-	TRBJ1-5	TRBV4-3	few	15	TGCGCCAGCAGCCAAATAAGAGGGGCAGGGCAGCCCCAGCATTTT	CASSQIRGAGQPQHF
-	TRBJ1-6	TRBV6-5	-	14	TGTGCCAGCAGGCCTCCAGCCGCTAATTCACCCCTCCACTTT	CASRPPAANSPLHF
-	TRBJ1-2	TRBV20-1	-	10	TGCAGTGCACAGAAGGATGGCTACACCTTC	CSAQKDGYTF
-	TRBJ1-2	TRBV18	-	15	TGTGCCAGCTCACCAGAATTCAGGGAGCGCTATGGCTACACCTTC	CASSPEFRERYGYTF
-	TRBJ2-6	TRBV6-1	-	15	TGTGCCGTGCGGGGTCTTAGCTCTGGTGCCAACGTCCTGACTTTC	CAVRGLSSGANVLTF
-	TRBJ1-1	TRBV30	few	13	TGTGCCTGGAGTGACAAGTCGAACACTGAAGCTTTCTTT	CAWSDKSNTEAFF
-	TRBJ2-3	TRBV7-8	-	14	TGTGCCAGCAGCTTACCCGGCACGGGCCGTGAGCAGTATTTT	CASSLPGTGREQYF
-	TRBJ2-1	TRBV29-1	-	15	TGCAGCGTTGAACCGGACGGAAGCTCCTACAATGAGCAGTTCTTC	CSVEPDGSSYNEQFF
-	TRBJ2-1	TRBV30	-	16	TGTGCCTGGAGTCCCCCCGGGCGGTTAGATTGCAATGAGCAGTTCTTC	CAWSPPGRLDCNEQFF
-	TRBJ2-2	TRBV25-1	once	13	TGTGCCAGCAGTGAACGGAACACCGGGGAGCTGTTTTTT	CASSERNTGELFF
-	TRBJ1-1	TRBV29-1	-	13	TGCAGCGTTGATAGTCCCTGGAACACTGAAGCTTTCTTT	CSVDSPWNTEAFF
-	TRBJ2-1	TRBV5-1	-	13	TGCGCCAGCAGCTTGACAGTAAAAGTTGAGCAGTTCTTC	CASSLTVKVEQFF
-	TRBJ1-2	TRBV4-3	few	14	TGCGCCAGCAGCCAAGAGGTCGGCAACTATGGCTACACCTTC	CASSQEVGNYGYTF
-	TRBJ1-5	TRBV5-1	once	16	TGCGCCAGCAGCCCAGGGGACGGGGAGGGCAATCAGCCCCAGCATTTT	CASSPGDGEGNQPQHF
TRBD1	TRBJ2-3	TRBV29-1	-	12	TGCAGCGTTGAGAAGGGACAGGGTACGCAGTATTTT	CSVEKGQGTQYF
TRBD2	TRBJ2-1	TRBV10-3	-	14	TGTGCCATCGGGAGGACTAGCGGGGAGACTGAGCAGTTCTTC	CAIGRTSGETEQFF
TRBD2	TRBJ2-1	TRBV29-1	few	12	TGCAGCGTTGACGGGACTACCGATGAGCAGTTCTTC	CSVDGTTDEQFF
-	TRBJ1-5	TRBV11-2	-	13	TGTGCCAGCAGCTTAGGAGGTGGTCAGCCCCAGCATTTT	CASSLGGGQPQHF
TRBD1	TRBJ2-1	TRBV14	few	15	TGTGCCAGTTCCTTACAGGGGATAGCCTTAAATGAGCAGTTCTTC	CASSLQGIALNEQFF
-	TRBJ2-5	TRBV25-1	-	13	TGTGCCAGCAGTGAATGGGGCCAAGAGACCCAGTACTTC	CASSEWGQETQYF
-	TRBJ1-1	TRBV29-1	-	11	TGCGGGTACGCCGAGAACACTGAAGCTTTCTTT	CGYAENTEAFF
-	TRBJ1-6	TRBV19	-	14	TGTGCCAGTACGGGGACCGAGAATAATTCACCCCTCCACTTT	CASTGTENNSPLHF
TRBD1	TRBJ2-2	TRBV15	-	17	TGTGCCACCAGCAGAACAGGGGGCGCAGGACGGACCGGGGAGCTGTTTTTT	CATSRTGGAGRTGELFF
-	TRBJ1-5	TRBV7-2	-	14	TGTGCCAGCAGCTCGACAGGTGACAATCAGCCCCAGCATTTT	CASSSTGDNQPQHF
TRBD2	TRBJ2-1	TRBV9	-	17	TGTGCCAGCAGCGTAGCTCCCACTAGCGGGGGGTGGGATGAGCAGTTCTTC	CASSVAPTSGGWDEQFF
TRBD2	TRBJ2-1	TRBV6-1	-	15	TGTGCCAGCAGGGAGTGGGGACTAGCTTACAATGAGCAGTTCTTC	CASREWGLAYNEQFF
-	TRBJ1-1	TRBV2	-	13	TGTGCCAGCAGGGATCCTGGGGAGGCTGAAGCTTTCTTT	CASRDPGEAEAFF
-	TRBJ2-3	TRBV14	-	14	TGTGCCAGCAGCCGTCGCCTGAGCCCAGATACGCAGTATTTT	CASSRRLSPDTQYF